This T cell receptor beta chain was captured by sequencing in a study of blood T cell repertoires in COVID-19 (dated by TCRdb to about 2020). With respect to the entire study: Samples from collaborators originated in the United States, Italy and Spain and spanned both the acute and convalescent phases of COVID-19. The prospective study material was composed of cDNA or gDNA derived from T cells, B-cell-depleted T cells, or PBMCs. Subjects who had been exposed to COVID-19, were actively infected with it, or had recovered from it provided the deeply sampled blood TCRbeta repertoires that made up the dataset. The repertoires were released in a freely available public database intended as a resource for research on the immune response to SARS-CoV-2. The samples were drawn from two sources: the first 160 participants of the ongoing ImmuneRACE study, and 1,000 to 1,500 subjects contributed by 6 global collaborators. The sample metadata nearly always contained a de-identified subject ID, COVID-19 status, age in years and sex. Where HLA class I and class II types were available, the types were taken from metadata supplied by the sample provider, not from assay-based typing.

What the work shows at the level of the full study, not this receptor alone: The quantity of clinical and demographic metadata differed by source and by participant and was supplied without curation.

As regards this clone: Its recognized antigen is unknown. No much larger clonotype is one base removed from it; base qualities were not supplied.

The immunoSEQ Assay, a bias-controlled multiplex PCR, was used to amplify TCRbeta CDR3 regions from genomic DNA. Turning to the authors' computational methods: The number of nucleated cells in each sample was estimated by amplification of reference gene primers within the assay. To quantify the absolute abundance of each unique TCRbeta CDR3 rearrangement, sequence reads were collapsed and filtered. For each sample, productive Simpson clonality was calculated as the square root of Simpson's diversity index over productive rearrangements. This immuneACCESS table, as held by TCRdb, lists in-frame sequences with V and J called but not all clones. Of the missing ones, under half trace to an unresolved V gene in checked studies; the others have no known cause. V and J calls and clone size are as listed in that table; D and trimming were resolved from the DNA. A total of 60,000 to 80,000 clones appear in this sample, around 80% of them only once. The ten most abundant clones make up 10% to 15% of the sample.

The germline V gene yields SGHRS for CDR1 and YFSETQ for CDR2. Clipping removes 2 bases from V and 4 bases from J, with 19 as the unmatched junction base count. There are 20 amino acids in the CDR3, from cysteine to phenylalanine inclusive. Just CDR3 DNA is preserved here, 60 bases in frame from base 1. One collaborating source in Seattle enrolled patients while the patients were actively infected and followed the patients over time throughout the course of disease. The collaborating institutions used their own protocols to collect whole blood in K2EDTA tubes. Collaborator samples were shipped for TCRbeta analysis as frozen whole blood, isolated PBMCs, or DNA extracted from either sample type.

The material sequenced was peripheral blood. The TCR comes from a man over 45 with COVID-19, enrolled during active disease. The chain was built from TRBV5-1 and TRBJ2-3, with TRBD2 matching 10 junction bases. The bases are TGCGCCAGCAGCTTCGGACTAGCGGCCCGCCGAATAGCTTTCGCAGATACGCAGTATTTT. It is translated as CASSFGLAARRIAFADTQYF.